Detailed here is one T cell receptor (beta chain). This sample is part of a study of cytomegalovirus exposure and HLA in healthy donors. It was with 60 Vbeta and 13 Jbeta primers that the PCR ran. Measured with immunoSEQ multiplex PCR; TCRdb has only the in-frame clones, and not every one. The table records about 47,000 clones, approximately 65% of them present only once. This CDR3 comprises 15 residues. Germline values: CDR1 ENHRY, CDR2 SYGVKD. The V gene lost 0 bases and the J gene lost 3 bases, with 12 bases spanning the gap. The receptor's source is a man aged 25 to 40 in good health and CMV-seronegative. Sequenced input: PBMCs. The V call is TRBV10-3, the J call TRBJ2-7; unclear D gene. The CDR3 spells CAISESVGSDYEQYF. The DNA for the CDR3 is TGTGCCATCAGTGAGTCGGTTGGCAGCGACTACGAGCAGTACTTC.